What follows are 26 T cell receptor beta chains derived from one specimen sequenced in a study of T cell responses to AZD1222 COVID-19 vaccine. Only in-frame clones appear in the TCRdb table, and some are missing; sequencing was by immunoSEQ multiplex PCR. The table shows roughly 250,000 clones, with more than 85% occurring only once. The specimen was peripheral blood, collected on day 0 of AZD1222 vaccination. The receptor source for this set is an adult in good health.

J is TRBJ1-4 and V is TRBV27; possibly TRBD1 for D (6 bases). This CDR3 has 13 amino acids. CDR1 and CDR2 (germline): MNHEY, SMNVEV (reference sequence). The V end was cut by 8 bases, the J end by 6 bases, with 13 bases between. This chain's CDR3 is CASRGDIYEKLFF. CDR3 coding DNA: TGTGCCAGCCGAGGGGACATTTATGAAAAACTGTTTTTT.

The chain uses TRBV24-1 and TRBJ1-5; 10 bases are shared with TRBD1. V lost 9 bases, J lost 2 bases, and 6 bases stayed unmatched. Germline-derived CDR1 and CDR2 are KGHDR and SFDVKD. CDR3 length equals 15 residues. The CDR3 DNA reads TGTGCCACCGGGGAAGGACAGGGGGGCAATCAGCCCCAGCATTTT. It codes for CATGEGQGGNQPQHF.

The chain combines TRBV5-4 with TRBJ2-2; D ambiguous. The CDR3 runs to 12 residues. The ends were cut back, 4 bases at V and 8 bases at J, with 9 bases in the middle. Germline V gene sequence: CDR1 SGHNT, CDR2 YYREEE (reference sequence). CDR3 protein: CASSPDPGELFF. The CDR3 DNA follows: TGTGCCAGCAGCCCGGACCCTGGGGAGCTGTTTTTT.

CDR3: CASKRVNTEAFF. Written as DNA, the CDR3 is TGTGCCAGTAAACGCGTGAACACTGAAGCTTTCTTT. The chain uses TRBV19 and TRBJ1-1; D unresolved. The CDR3 extends over 12 amino acids. The germline V gene has CDR1 LNHDA and CDR2 SQIVND (reference sequence). Trimming left V 7 bases short and J 0 bases short, with 6 bases between.

The J gene is TRBJ1-3, the V gene TRBV19; D perhaps matches TRBD1 (5 bases). The CDR3 has 15 residues. The V and J ends lost 7 bases and 0 bases respectively, with 13 bases between them. The germline V gene encodes CDR1 LNHDA and CDR2 SQIVND (reference sequence). CDR3 sequence: CASTWDWGSGNTIYF. The DNA for the CDR3 is TGTGCCAGTACCTGGGACTGGGGCTCTGGAAACACCATATATTTT. Variable domain in full (rest from reference TRBV19 and TRBJ1-3): DGGITQSPKYLFRKEGQNVTLSCEQNLNHDAMYWYRQDPGQGLRLIYYSQIVNDFQKGDIAEGYSVSREKKESFPLTVTSAQKNPTAFYLCASTWDWGSGNTIYFGEGSWLTVV.

V usage is TRBV18 and J usage is TRBJ2-1, with D possibly TRBD1 on 6 matching bases. The CDR3 has 15 residues. Trimming left V 3 bases short and J 4 bases short, with 13 bases between. The germline V gene has CDR1 KGHSH and CDR2 LQKENI. The CDR3 spells CASSPAGAQYNEQFF. The CDR3 region has the DNA TGTGCCAGCTCACCGGCAGGGGCGCAGTACAATGAGCAGTTCTTC. Variable domain in full (rest from reference TRBV18 and TRBJ2-1): NAGVMQNPRHLVRRRGQEARLRCSPMKGHSHVYWYRQLPEEGLKFMVYLQKENIIDESGMPKERFSAEFPKEGPSILRIQQVVRGDSAAYFCASSPAGAQYNEQFFGPGTRLTVL.

V is TRBV5-1 and J is TRBJ2-7; TRBD2 agrees at 11 bases. The CDR3 has 15 residues. V gave up 3 bases and J gave up 2 bases; unmatched junction bases: 4. Germline CDR1 is SGHRS and CDR2 is YFSETQ. The DNA for the CDR3 is TGCGCCAGCAGCTCTAGCGGGGGGATTACCTACGAGCAGTACTTC. Its protein product is CASSSSGGITYEQYF.

This chain uses TRBV11-2 with TRBJ1-5, with D perhaps TRBD1 (5 bases). CDR3 size: 15 residues. V lost 3 bases and J lost 4, with 13 bases in between. Germline V gene sequence: CDR1 SGHAT, CDR2 FQNNGV. CDR3 nucleotides: TGTGCCAGCAGCTTGAGGGGCATGGGAAATCAGCCCCAGCATTTT. Encoded protein: CASSLRGMGNQPQHF.

CDR3 sequence reads: CASREQGRDTQYF. In nucleotides, the CDR3 is TGTGCCAGCAGGGAACAGGGGAGAGATACGCAGTATTTT. V usage is TRBV27 and J usage is TRBJ2-3; the match to TRBD1 covers 7 bases. Trimming removed 6 bases from V and 5 bases from J; junction bases left unmatched: 5. Germline V gene lookup returns CDR1 MNHEY and CDR2 SMNVEV (reference sequence). The CDR3 length is 13 residues.

The chain combines TRBV7-8 with TRBJ2-7; tentatively, D is TRBD1 (5 bases). V was shortened by 3 bases and J by 7 bases, with 16 bases between the two germline ends. Germline V gene data show CDR1 as SGHVS and CDR2 as FQNEAQ. The CDR3 has 14 residues. CDR3 sequence: CASSFTVRVSEQYF. The CDR3 DNA reads TGTGCCAGCAGCTTTACAGTCAGGGTCAGTGAGCAGTACTTC. The full variable domain, its missing parts supplied by reference TRBV7-8 and TRBJ2-7, is GAGVSQSPRYKVAKRGQDVALRCDPISGHVSLFWYQQALGQGPEFLTYFQNEAQLDKSGLPSDRFFAERPEGSVSTLKIQRTQQEDSAVYLCASSFTVRVSEQYFGPGTRLTVT.

The J gene is TRBJ2-7, the V gene TRBV7-2; 10 nucleotides match TRBD2. V dropped 4 bases and J dropped 2; count of bases not matched to a gene: 8. CDR1 and CDR2 (germline): SGHTA, FQGNSA. The CDR3 consists of 16 residues. CDR3 bases: TGTGCCAGCAGCTACGGGACTCTAGCGGGAGCCTACGAGCAGTACTTC. Translated, it gives CASSYGTLAGAYEQYF. Full variable domain (remainder filled in from reference TRBV7-2 and TRBJ2-7): GAGVSQSPSNKVTEKGKDVELRCDPISGHTALYWYRQSLGQGLEFLIYFQGNSAPDKSGLPSDRFSAERTGGSVSTLTIQRTQQEDSAVYLCASSYGTLAGAYEQYFGPGTRLTVT.

The chain's CDR3 is CASSLDPGIANYGYTF. The CDR3 bases are TGTGCCAGCAGCTTAGACCCAGGGATAGCTAACTATGGCTACACCTTC. This chain uses TRBV7-2 with TRBJ1-2, with D perhaps TRBD1 (5 bases). CDR3 length equals 16 residues. CDR1 is SGHTA and CDR2 is FQGNSA in the germline V gene. Trimming removed 1 base from V and 0 bases from J, with 12 bases in between.

The chain uses TRBV7-6 and TRBJ1-3; no reliable D call. Between the trimmed V and J ends, which lost 3 bases and 2 bases, there was a span of 14 bases. CDR1 is SGHVS, CDR2 FNYEAQ, per germline. The CDR3 contains 16 residues. DNA for the CDR3: TGTGCCAGCAGCTTGCTTCCCGATCCTACTGGAAACACCATATATTTT. Translated, it gives CASSLLPDPTGNTIYF.

V and J are TRBV7-9 and TRBJ2-7; D call uncertain. V was cut by 1 base and J by 5 bases, with 6 bases left in between. Germline V gene lookup returns CDR1 SEHNR and CDR2 FQNEAQ (reference sequence). The CDR3 length is 12 residues. CDR3 sequence reads: CASSLDHNEQYF. DNA of the CDR3: TGTGCCAGCAGCTTAGATCATAACGAGCAGTACTTC.

The chain is built from TRBV19 and TRBJ1-4; tentatively, D is TRBD1 (5 bases). The germline V gene encodes CDR1 LNHDA and CDR2 SQIVND (reference sequence). Deletions cut 6 bases from V and 3 bases from J, with 8 bases between. CDR3 length: 13 amino acids. The CDR3 protein is CASRGRANEKLFF. CDR3 nucleotides: TGTGCCAGTAGGGGCAGGGCTAATGAAAAACTGTTTTTT.

The chain couples TRBV19 to TRBJ1-2; D gene uncertain. V lost 7 bases and J lost 8, with 11 bases in between. This CDR3 has 11 residues. Per the germline V gene, CDR1 is LNHDA and CDR2 is SQIVND (reference sequence). CDR3 DNA sequence: TGTGCCAGTACGGGAGGGCGCGGCTACACCTTC. Its protein product is CASTGGRGYTF.

The CDR3 spells CASSLQNGYTF. The CDR3 nucleotides are TGTGCCAGCAGTTTACAGAATGGCTACACCTTC. V and J are TRBV28 and TRBJ1-2; D gene unclear. Trimming stripped 2 bases from V and 6 bases from J, with 4 bases between. The germline gives CDR1 MDHEN, CDR2 SYDVKM. The CDR3 is 11 amino acids.

This chain connects TRBV28 to TRBJ2-1; 8 positions match TRBD2. Per germline, CDR1 MDHEN and CDR2 SYDVKM. The CDR3 is 15 residues long. The trim removed 3 bases at V and 5 bases at J, leaving 6 bases unmatched. CDR3 protein: CASSFPGLGNNEQFF. The CDR3 DNA reads TGTGCCAGCAGTTTCCCGGGACTAGGGAACAATGAGCAGTTCTTC.

The V gene is TRBV7-2, the J gene TRBJ2-7, with D possibly being TRBD2 (5 bases). Germline V gives CDR1 SGHTA, CDR2 FQGNSA. With 5 bases removed from V and 1 base from J, the gap between germline ends came to 12 bases. The CDR3 is 14 residues long. This CDR3 is CASSAGLTSYEQYF. The CDR3 DNA follows: TGTGCCAGCAGCGCCGGACTGACTTCCTACGAGCAGTACTTC.

This clone was counted a single time. V gene TRBV7-2 combines with J gene TRBJ2-7; the D gene is possibly TRBD2 (6 bases). V was pared by 2 bases and J by 0 bases, with 17 bases between. The CDR3 contains 17 residues. Germline assignment: CDR1 SGHTA and CDR2 FQGNSA. Here the CDR3 DNA reads TGTGCCAGCAGCTTAAGGGTTGTGGGGCGGGACTCCTACGAGCAGTACTTC. The encoded protein is CASSLRVVGRDSYEQYF. The whole variable domain, remainder taken from reference TRBV7-2 and TRBJ2-7, is GAGVSQSPSNKVTEKGKDVELRCDPISGHTALYWYRQSLGQGLEFLIYFQGNSAPDKSGLPSDRFSAERTGGSVSTLTIQRTQQEDSAVYLCASSLRVVGRDSYEQYFGPGTRLTVT.

The V call is TRBV29-1, the J call TRBJ1-1, with D unclear. CDR3 length equals 13 residues. V was pared by 8 bases and J by 5 bases, with 18 bases between. Germline CDR1 is SQVTM and CDR2 is ANQGSEA. The CDR3 region has the DNA TGCAGCTCGCCCGACGGCCAAGGGACTGAAGCTTTCTTT. This sequence encodes CSSPDGQGTEAFF.

The chain employs TRBV29-1 and TRBJ2-1; weak D call: TRBD2 (6 bases). The germline gives CDR1 SQVTM, CDR2 ANQGSEA. The CDR3 contains 14 residues. V dropped 8 bases and J dropped 4 bases, with 18 bases sitting between them. CDR3 DNA: TGCAGCCCCCGGAGGGAAGCGGCTTACAATGAGCAGTTCTTC. Translating gives CSPRREAAYNEQFF.

J is TRBJ2-1 and V is TRBV5-3; D not certain. TRBV5-3 carries the ORF label, with uncertain function. Trimming took off 4 bases at V and 8 bases at J, with 13 bases between the two ends. The CDR3 runs 13 residues. CDR3 protein: CARSPIPRDEQFF. The CDR3 DNA sequence: TGTGCCAGAAGCCCGATCCCCCGGGATGAGCAGTTCTTC.

The rearrangement uses TRBV5-5 and TRBJ1-3; no clear D. Trimming took 1 base from V and 3 from J, leaving 11 bases between them. The CDR3 is made up of 15 amino acids. The germline V gene encodes CDR1 SGHKS and CDR2 YYEKEE (reference sequence). CDR3 loop: CASSLPVLGGNTIYF. CDR3 DNA: TGTGCCAGCAGCTTGCCGGTGTTGGGTGGAAACACCATATATTTT. Drawing the rest from reference TRBV5-5 and TRBJ1-3, the complete variable domain is DAGVTQSPTHLIKTRGQQVTLRCSPISGHKSVSWYQQVLGQGPQFIFQYYEKEERGRGNFPDRFSARQFPNYSSELNVNALLLGDSALYLCASSLPVLGGNTIYFGEGSWLTVV.

This sequence joins TRBV7-9 and TRBJ2-1; possibly TRBD2 for D (7 bases). The CDR3 is made up of 14 amino acids. CDR1 SEHNR and CDR2 FQNEAQ come from the germline V gene (reference sequence). Trimming took 1 base from V and 8 from J, leaving 12 bases between them. The CDR3: CASSLGGGGDEQFF. CDR3 DNA: TGTGCCAGCAGCTTAGGGGGCGGGGGCGATGAGCAGTTCTTC.

The chain links TRBV21-1 to TRBJ2-4; the D call TRBD1 from the table was never checked on the DNA. TRBV21-1 has pseudogene status. This CDR3 region has 20 residues. CDR3 coding DNA: TGTGCCAGCAGCAAAGAAGGGCTGGGACAGGGATTTTCGGCCAAAAACATTCAGTACTTC. This codes for CASSKEGLGQGFSAKNIQYF.